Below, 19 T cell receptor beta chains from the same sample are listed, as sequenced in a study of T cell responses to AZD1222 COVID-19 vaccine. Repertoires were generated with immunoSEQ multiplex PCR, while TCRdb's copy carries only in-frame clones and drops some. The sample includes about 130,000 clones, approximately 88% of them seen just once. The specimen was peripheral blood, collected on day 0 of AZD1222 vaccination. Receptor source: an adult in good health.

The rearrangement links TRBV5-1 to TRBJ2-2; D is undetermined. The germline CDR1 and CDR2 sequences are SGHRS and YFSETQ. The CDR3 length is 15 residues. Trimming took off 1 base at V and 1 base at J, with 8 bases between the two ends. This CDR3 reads CASSLLPLNTGELFF. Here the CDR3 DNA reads TGCGCCAGCAGCTTGCTTCCACTGAACACCGGGGAGCTGTTTTTT.

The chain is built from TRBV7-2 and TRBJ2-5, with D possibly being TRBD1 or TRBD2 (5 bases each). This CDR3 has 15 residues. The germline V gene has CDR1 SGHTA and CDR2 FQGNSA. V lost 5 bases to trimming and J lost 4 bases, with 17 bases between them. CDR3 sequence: CASSQGRASPETQYF. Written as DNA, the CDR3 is TGTGCCAGCAGCCAGGGTCGGGCTAGCCCAGAGACCCAGTACTTC. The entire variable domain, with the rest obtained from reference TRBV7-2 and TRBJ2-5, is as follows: GAGVSQSPSNKVTEKGKDVELRCDPISGHTALYWYRQSLGQGLEFLIYFQGNSAPDKSGLPSDRFSAERTGGSVSTLTIQRTQQEDSAVYLCASSQGRASPETQYFGPGTRLLVL.

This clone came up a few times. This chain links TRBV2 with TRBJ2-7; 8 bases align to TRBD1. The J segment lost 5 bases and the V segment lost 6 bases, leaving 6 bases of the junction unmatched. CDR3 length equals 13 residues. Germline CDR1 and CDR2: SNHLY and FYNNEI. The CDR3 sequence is CASSGQGLDEQYF. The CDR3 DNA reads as TGTGCCAGCAGCGGACAGGGTTTGGACGAGCAGTACTTC.

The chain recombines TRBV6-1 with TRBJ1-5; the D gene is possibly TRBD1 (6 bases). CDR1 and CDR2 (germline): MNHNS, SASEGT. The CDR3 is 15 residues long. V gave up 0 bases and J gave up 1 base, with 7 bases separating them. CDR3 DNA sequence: TGTGCCAGCAGTGAAGCAGGGGGGAGCAATCAGCCCCAGCATTTT. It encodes CASSEAGGSNQPQHF.

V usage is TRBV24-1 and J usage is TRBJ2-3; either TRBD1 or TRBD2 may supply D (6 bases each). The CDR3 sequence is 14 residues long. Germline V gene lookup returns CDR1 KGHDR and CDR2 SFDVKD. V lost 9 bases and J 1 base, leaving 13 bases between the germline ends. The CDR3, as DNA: TGTGCCACCGGGGGGCGGGATCGCACAGATACGCAGTATTTT. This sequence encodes CATGGRDRTDTQYF.

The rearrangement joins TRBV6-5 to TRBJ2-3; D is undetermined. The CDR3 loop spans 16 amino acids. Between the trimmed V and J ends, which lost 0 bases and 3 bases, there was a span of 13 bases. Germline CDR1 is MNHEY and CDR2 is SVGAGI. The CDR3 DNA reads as TGTGCCAGCAGTTACTCGCTAGTCATCGGAACAGATACGCAGTATTTT. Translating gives CASSYSLVIGTDTQYF.

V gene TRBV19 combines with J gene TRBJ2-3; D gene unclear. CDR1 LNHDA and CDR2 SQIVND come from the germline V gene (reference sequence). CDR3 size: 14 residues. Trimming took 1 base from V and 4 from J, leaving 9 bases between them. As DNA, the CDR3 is TGTGCCAGTAGTATAGTGGGTGTTCCAGATACGCAGTATTTT. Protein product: CASSIVGVPDTQYF.

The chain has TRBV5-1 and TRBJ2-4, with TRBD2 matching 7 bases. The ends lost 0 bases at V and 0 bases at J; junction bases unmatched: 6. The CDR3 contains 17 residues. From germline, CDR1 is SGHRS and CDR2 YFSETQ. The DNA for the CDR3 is TGCGCCAGCAGCTTGGGACTAGCTACGGCAGCCAAAAACATTCAGTACTTC. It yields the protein CASSLGLATAAKNIQYF.

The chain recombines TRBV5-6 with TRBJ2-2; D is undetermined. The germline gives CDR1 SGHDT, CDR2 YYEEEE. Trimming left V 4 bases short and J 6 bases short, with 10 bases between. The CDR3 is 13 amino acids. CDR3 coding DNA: TGTGCCAGCAGCCAAGGCATCTCCGGGGAGCTGTTTTTT. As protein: CASSQGISGELFF.

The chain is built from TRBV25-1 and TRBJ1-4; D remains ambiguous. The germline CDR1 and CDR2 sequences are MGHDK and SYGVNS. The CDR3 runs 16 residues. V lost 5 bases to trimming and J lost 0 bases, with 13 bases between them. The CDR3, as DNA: TGTGCCAGCAGTCCGCGGACGTTCGCAACTAATGAAAAACTGTTTTTT. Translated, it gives CASSPRTFATNEKLFF. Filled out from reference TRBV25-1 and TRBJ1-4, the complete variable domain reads EADIYQTPRYLVIGTGKKITLECSQTMGHDKMYWYQQDPGMELHLIHYSYGVNSTEKGDLSSESTVSRIRTEHFPLTLESARPSHTSQYLCASSPRTFATNEKLFFGSGTQLSVL.

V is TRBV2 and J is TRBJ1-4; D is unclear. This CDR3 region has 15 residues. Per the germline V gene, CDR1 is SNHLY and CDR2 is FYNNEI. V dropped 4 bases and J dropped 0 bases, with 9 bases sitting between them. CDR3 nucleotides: TGTGCCAGCAGTGTACGGGAGGCAACTAATGAAAAACTGTTTTTT. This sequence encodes CASSVREATNEKLFF.

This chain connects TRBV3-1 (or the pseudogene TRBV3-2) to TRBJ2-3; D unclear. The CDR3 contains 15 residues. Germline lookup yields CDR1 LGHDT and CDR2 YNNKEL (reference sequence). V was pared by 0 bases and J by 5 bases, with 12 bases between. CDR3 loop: CASSQDLVRQDTQYF. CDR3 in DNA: TGTGCCAGCAGCCAAGATTTAGTGAGACAAGATACGCAGTATTTT.

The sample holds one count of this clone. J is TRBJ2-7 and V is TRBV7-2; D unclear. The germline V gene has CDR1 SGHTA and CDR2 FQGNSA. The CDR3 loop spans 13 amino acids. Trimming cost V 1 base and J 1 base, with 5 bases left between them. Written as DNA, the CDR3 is TGTGCCAGCAGCTTAGGTCCGTCCTACGAGCAGTACTTC. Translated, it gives CASSLGPSYEQYF. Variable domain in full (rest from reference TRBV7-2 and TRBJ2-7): GAGVSQSPSNKVTEKGKDVELRCDPISGHTALYWYRQSLGQGLEFLIYFQGNSAPDKSGLPSDRFSAERTGGSVSTLTIQRTQQEDSAVYLCASSLGPSYEQYFGPGTRLTVT.

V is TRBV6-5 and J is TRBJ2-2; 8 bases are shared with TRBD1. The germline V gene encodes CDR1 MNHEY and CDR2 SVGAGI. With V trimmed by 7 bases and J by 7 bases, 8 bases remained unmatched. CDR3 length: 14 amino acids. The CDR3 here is CASKNRGVNGELFF. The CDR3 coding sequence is TGTGCCAGCAAAAACAGGGGGGTGAACGGGGAGCTGTTTTTT.

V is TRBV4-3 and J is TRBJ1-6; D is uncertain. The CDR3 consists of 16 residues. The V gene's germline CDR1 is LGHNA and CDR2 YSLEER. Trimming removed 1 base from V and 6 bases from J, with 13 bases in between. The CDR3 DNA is TGCGCCAGCAGCCAAGTAGAGGGAAGCAGTAATTCACCCCTCCACTTT. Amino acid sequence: CASSQVEGSSNSPLHF.

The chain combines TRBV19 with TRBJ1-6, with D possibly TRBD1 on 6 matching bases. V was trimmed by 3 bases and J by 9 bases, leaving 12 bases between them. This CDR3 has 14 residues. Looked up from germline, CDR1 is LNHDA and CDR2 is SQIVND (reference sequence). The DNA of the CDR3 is TGTGCCAGTAGTATGGAACAGGGTAGTTCACCCCTCCACTTT. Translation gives CASSMEQGSSPLHF.

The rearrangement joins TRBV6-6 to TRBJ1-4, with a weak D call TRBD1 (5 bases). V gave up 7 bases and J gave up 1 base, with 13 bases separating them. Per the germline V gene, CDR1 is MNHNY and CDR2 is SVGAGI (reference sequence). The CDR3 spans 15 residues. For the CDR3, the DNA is TGTGCCAGCACTATAAGGAGGGGAACTAATGAAAAACTGTTTTTT. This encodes CASTIRRGTNEKLFF.

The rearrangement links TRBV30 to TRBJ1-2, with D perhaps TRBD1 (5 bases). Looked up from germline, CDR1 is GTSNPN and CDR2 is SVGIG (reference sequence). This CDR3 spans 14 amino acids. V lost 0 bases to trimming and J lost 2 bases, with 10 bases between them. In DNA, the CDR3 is TGTGCCTGGAGTGTACAGAAGGGGAACTATGGCTACACCTTC. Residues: CAWSVQKGNYGYTF.

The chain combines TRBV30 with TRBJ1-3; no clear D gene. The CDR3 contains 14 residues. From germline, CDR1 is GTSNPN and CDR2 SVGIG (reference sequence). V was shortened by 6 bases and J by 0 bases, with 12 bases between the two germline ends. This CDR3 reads CACGPPGSGNTIYF. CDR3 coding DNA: TGTGCCTGTGGACCCCCGGGCTCTGGAAACACCATATATTTT. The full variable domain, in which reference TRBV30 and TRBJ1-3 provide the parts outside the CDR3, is SQTIHQWPATLVQPVGSPLSLECTVEGTSNPNLYWYRQAAGRGLQLLFYSVGIGQISSEVPQNLSASRPQDRQFILSSKKLLLSDSGFYLCACGPPGSGNTIYFGEGSWLTVV.